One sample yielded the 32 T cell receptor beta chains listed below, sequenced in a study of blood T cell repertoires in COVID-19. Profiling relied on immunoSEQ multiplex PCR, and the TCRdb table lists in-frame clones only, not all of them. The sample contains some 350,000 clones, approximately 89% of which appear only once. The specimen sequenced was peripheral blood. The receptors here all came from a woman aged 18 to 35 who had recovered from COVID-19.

CDR3 bases: TGTGCCAGCAGCATCCAAGGGACAGGGGGCACTGGGGCCAACGTCCTGACTTTC. This sequence encodes CASSIQGTGGTGANVLTF. The chain recombines TRBV11-2 with TRBJ2-6; the match to TRBD1 covers 12 bases. This CDR3 has 18 residues. Germline values: CDR1 SGHAT, CDR2 FQNNGV. The junction had 7 bases not matched to a gene; V was cut back by 5 bases and J by 2 bases.

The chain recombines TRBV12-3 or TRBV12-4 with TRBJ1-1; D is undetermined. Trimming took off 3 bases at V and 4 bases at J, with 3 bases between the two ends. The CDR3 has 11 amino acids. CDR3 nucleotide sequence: TGTGCCAGCAGTTTGGCCACTGAAGCTTTCTTT. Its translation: CASSLATEAFF.

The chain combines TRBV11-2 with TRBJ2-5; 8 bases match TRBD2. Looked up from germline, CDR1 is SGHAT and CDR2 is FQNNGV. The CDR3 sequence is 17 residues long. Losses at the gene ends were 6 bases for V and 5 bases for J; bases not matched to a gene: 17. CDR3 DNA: TGTGCCAGCAGGTTGGGACGGGAGGGTCTGCTTAGGGAGACCCAGTACTTC. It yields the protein CASRLGREGLLRETQYF.

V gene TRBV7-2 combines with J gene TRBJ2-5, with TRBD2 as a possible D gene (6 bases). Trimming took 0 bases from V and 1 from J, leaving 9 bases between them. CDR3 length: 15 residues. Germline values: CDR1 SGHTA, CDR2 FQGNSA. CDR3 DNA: TGTGCCAGCAGCTTAGCGGGAGGACTCCAAGAGACCCAGTACTTC. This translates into CASSLAGGLQETQYF.

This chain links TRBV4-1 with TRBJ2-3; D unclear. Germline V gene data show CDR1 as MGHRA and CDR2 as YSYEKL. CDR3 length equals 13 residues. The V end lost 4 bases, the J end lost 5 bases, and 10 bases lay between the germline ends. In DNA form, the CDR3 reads TGCGCCAGCAGCCCCTACCTCGAAGATACGCAGTATTTT. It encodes CASSPYLEDTQYF.

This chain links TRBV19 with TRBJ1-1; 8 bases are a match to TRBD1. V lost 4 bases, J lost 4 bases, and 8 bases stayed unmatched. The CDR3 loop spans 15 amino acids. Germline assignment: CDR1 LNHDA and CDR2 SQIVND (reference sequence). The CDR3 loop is CASSTQGARGTEAFF. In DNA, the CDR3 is TGTGCCAGTAGTACCCAGGGGGCGCGGGGCACTGAAGCTTTCTTT.

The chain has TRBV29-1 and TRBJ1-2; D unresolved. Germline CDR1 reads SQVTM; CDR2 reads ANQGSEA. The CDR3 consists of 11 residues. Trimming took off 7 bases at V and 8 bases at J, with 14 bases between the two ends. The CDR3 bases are TGCAGCGCCCTTCGGGTAGAAGGCTACACCTTC. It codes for CSALRVEGYTF.

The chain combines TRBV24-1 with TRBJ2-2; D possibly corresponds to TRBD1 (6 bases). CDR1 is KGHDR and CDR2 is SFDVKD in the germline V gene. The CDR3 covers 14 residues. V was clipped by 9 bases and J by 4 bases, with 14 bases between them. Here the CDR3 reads CATSRTASTGELFF. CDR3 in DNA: TGTGCCACCTCTCGGACAGCGAGCACCGGGGAGCTGTTTTTT.

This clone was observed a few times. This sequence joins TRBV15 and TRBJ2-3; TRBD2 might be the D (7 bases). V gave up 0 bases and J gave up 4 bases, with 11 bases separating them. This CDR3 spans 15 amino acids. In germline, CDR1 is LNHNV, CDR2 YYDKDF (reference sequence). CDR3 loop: CATSRESRGPDTQYF. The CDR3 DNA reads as TGTGCCACCAGCAGAGAATCGCGGGGGCCAGATACGCAGTATTTT.

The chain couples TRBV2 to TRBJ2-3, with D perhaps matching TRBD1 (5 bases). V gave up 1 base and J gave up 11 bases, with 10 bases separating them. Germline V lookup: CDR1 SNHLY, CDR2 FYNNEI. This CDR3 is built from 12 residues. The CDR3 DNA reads TGTGCCAGCAGTGAAGGTCAGGGTGTGCAGTATTTT. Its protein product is CASSEGQGVQYF.

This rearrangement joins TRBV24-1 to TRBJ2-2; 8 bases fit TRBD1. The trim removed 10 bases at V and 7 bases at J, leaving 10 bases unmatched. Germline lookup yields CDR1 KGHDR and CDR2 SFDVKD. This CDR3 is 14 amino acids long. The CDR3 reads CATTPDREVGELFF. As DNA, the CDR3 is TGTGCCACGACACCGGACAGGGAGGTCGGGGAGCTGTTTTTT.

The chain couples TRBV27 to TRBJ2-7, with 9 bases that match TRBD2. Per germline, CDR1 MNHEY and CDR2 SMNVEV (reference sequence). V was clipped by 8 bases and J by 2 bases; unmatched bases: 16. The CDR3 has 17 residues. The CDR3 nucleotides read TGTGCCAGCGCCTGCCCCCTATTTAGCGGGAGCACCTACGAGCAGTACGTC. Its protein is CASACPLFSGSTYEQYV.

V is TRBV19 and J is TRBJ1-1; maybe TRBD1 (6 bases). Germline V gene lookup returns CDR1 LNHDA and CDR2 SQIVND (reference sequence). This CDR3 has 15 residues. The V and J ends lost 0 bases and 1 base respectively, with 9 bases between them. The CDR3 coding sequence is TGTGCCAGTAGTATAGATGGGACACCGAACACTGAAGCTTTCTTT. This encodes CASSIDGTPNTEAFF.

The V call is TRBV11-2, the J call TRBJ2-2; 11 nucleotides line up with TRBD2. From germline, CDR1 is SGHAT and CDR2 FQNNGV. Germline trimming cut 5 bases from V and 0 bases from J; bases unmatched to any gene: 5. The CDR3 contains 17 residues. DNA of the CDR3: TGTGCCAGCAGCCCGGGACTAGCGGAAGCGAACACCGGGGAGCTGTTTTTT. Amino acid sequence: CASSPGLAEANTGELFF.

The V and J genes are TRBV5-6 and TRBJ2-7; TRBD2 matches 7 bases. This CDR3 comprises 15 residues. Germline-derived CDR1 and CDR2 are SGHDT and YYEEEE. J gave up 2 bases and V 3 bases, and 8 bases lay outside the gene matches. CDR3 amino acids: CASSSNRDYTYEQYV. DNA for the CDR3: TGTGCCAGCAGCTCGAACCGGGACTACACCTACGAGCAGTACGTC.

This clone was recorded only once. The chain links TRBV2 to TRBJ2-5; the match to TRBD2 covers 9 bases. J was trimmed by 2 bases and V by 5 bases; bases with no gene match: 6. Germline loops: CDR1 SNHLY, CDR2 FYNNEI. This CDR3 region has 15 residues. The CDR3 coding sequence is TGTGCCAGCAGTCCCATGACTAGCGGACAAGAGACCCAGTACTTC. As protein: CASSPMTSGQETQYF.

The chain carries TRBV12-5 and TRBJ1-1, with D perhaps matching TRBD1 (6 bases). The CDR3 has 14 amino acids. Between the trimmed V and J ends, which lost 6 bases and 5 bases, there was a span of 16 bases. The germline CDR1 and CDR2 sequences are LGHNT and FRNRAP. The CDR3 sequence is CASGPQGIVTEAFF. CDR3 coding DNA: TGTGCTAGTGGACCTCAGGGGATAGTAACTGAAGCTTTCTTT.

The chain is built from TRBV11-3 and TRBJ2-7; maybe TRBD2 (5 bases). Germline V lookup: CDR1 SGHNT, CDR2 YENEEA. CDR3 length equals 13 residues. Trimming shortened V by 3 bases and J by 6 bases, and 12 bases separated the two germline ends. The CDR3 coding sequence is TGTGCCAGCAGCTTGGGTGTAACTAGCGAGCAGTACGTC. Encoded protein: CASSLGVTSEQYV.

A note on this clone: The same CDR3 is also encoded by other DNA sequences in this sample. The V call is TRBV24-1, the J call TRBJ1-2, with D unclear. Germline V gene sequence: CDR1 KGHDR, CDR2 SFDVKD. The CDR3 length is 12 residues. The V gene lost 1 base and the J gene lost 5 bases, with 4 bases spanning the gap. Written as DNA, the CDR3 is TGTGCCACCAGTGATTTCGGGTATGGCTACACCTTC. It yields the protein CATSDFGYGYTF.

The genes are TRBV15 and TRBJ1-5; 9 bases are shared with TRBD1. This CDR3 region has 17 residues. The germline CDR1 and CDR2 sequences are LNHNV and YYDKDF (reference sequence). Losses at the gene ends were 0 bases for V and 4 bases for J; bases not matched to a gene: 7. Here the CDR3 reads CATSRDSTGGRNQPQHF. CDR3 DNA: TGTGCCACCAGCAGAGATTCTACAGGGGGCAGGAATCAGCCCCAGCATTTT.

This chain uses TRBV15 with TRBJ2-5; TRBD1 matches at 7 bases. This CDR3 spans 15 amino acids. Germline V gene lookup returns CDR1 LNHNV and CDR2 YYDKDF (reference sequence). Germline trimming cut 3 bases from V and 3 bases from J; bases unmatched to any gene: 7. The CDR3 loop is CATSRAIQGEETQYF. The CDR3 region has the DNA TGTGCCACCAGCAGGGCCATTCAGGGGGAAGAGACCCAGTACTTC.

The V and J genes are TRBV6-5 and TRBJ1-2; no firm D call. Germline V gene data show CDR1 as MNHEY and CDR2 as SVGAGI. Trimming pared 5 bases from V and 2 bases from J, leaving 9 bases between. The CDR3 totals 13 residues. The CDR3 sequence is CASSRTDNYGYTF. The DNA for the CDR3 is TGTGCCAGCAGTAGAACAGACAACTATGGCTACACCTTC.

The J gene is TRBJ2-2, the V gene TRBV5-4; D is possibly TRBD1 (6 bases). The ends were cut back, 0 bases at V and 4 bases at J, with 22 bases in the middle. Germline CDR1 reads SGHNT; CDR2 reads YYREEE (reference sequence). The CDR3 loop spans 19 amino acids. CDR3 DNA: TGTGCCAGCAGCTTGGGGCTGGGGCGAAGACAGGAGGCCACCGGGGAGCTGTTTTTT. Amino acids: CASSLGLGRRQEATGELFF.

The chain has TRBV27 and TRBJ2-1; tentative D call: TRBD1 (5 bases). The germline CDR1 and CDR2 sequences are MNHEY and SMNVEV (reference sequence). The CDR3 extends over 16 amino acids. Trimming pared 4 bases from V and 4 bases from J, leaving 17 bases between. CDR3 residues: CASSSLAGQRYNEQFF. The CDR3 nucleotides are TGTGCCAGCAGTTCCCTGGCAGGGCAGCGATACAATGAGCAGTTCTTC.

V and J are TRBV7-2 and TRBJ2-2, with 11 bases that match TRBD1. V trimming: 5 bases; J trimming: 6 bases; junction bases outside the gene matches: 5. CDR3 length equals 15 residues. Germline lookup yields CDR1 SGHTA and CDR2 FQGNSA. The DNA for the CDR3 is TGTGCCAGCAGCGCCGGACAGGGGGCGGCCGGGGAGCTGTTTTTT. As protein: CASSAGQGAAGELFF.

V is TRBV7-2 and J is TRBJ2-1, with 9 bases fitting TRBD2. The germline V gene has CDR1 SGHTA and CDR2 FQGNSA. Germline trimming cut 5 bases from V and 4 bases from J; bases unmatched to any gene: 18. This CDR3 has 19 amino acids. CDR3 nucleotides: TGTGCCAGCAGCCCCAGGCCCCTAGCGGGACCAATTACTTACAATGAGCAGTTCTTC. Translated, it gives CASSPRPLAGPITYNEQFF.

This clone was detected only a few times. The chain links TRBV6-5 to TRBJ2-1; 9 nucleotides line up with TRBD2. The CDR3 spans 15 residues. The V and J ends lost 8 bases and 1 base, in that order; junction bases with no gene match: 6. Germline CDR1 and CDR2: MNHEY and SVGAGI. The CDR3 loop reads CASGLAGESYNEQFF. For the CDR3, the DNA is TGTGCCAGCGGATTAGCGGGAGAGTCCTACAATGAGCAGTTCTTC.

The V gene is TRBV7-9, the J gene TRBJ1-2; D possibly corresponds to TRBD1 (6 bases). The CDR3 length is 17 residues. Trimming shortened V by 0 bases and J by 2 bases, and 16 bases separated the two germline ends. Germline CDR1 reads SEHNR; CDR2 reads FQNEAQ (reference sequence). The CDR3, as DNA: TGTGCCAGCAGCTTAGCACCGGGGGGGCAGGGGAACTATGGCTACACCTTC. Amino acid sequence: CASSLAPGGQGNYGYTF.

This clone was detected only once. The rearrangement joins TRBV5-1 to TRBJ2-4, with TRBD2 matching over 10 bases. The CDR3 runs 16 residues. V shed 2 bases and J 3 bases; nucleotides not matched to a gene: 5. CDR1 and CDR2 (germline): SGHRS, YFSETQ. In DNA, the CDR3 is TGCGCCAGCAGCTTATTAGCGGGAGGAGGCAAAAACATTCAGTACTTC. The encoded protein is CASSLLAGGGKNIQYF.

The CDR3 bases are TGTGCCAGCAGCTCCCCCGAGACAGGGATCCGGAATAACTATGGCTACACCTTC. Protein sequence: CASSSPETGIRNNYGYTF. The chain has TRBV7-9 and TRBJ1-2, with TRBD1 identical over 7 bases. The CDR3 covers 18 residues. V gave up 4 bases and J gave up 1 base; unmatched junction bases: 15. The germline V gene has CDR1 SEHNR and CDR2 FQNEAQ (reference sequence). Filled out from reference TRBV7-9 and TRBJ1-2, the complete variable domain reads DTGVSQNPRHKITKRGQNVTFRCDPISEHNRLYWYRQTLGQGPEFLTYFQNEAQLEKSRLLSDRFSAERPKGSFSTLEIQRTEQGDSAMYLCASSSPETGIRNNYGYTFGSGTRLTVV.

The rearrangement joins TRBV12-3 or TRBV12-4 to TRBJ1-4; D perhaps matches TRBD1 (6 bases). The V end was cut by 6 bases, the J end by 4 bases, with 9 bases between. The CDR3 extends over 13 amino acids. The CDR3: CASSDRINEKLFF. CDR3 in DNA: TGTGCCAGCAGCGACAGGATTAATGAAAAACTGTTTTTT.

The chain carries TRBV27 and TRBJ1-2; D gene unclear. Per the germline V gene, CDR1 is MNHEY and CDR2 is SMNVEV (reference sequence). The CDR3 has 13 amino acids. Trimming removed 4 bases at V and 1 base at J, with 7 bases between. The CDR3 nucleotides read TGTGCCAGCAGTTCCGGGTTTAACTATGGCTACACCTTC. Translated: CASSSGFNYGYTF.